Each of the 18 T cell receptor beta chains below was sequenced from the same sample in a study of lymphopenia after photon versus proton radiotherapy. Measured with immunoSEQ multiplex PCR; TCRdb has only the in-frame clones, and not every one. This table has 50,000 to 75,000 clones, 75% to 90% appearing once. The specimen comprised peripheral blood, sampled from a patient treated with photon-based radiotherapy. The receptors were gathered from a man aged 40-55 years with gastric cancer.

This clone has a handful of counts. V is TRBV6-4 and J is TRBJ1-5; D not certain. The CDR3 loop spans 13 amino acids. Trimming left V 6 bases short and J 4 bases short, with 10 bases between. Germline V gene data show CDR1 as MRHNA and CDR2 as SNTAGT. The CDR3 protein is CASSPDGNQPQHF. Here the CDR3 DNA reads TGTGCCAGCAGCCCGGACGGGAATCAGCCCCAGCATTTT.

V gene TRBV7-2 combines with J gene TRBJ1-4; TRBD1 matches 8 bases. Germline V gene sequence: CDR1 SGHTA, CDR2 FQGNSA. CDR3 length equals 15 residues. V dropped 5 bases and J dropped 8; count of bases not matched to a gene: 10. CDR3 sequence (DNA): TGTGCCAGCAGCCCCACGATGGACAGGGCGGAAAAACTGTTTTTT. Translated, it gives CASSPTMDRAEKLFF.

V and J are TRBV4-3 and TRBJ1-5; D not certain. V lost 0 bases to trimming and J lost 3 bases, with 9 bases between them. The CDR3 contains 15 residues. The germline V gene has CDR1 LGHNA and CDR2 YSLEER. The CDR3 nucleotides are TGCGCCAGCAGCCAAGAGCTGGGTCACAATCAGCCCCAGCATTTT. It specifies CASSQELGHNQPQHF.

The V gene is TRBV2, the J gene TRBJ1-2; TRBD1 aligns across 9 bases. The CDR3 loop spans 14 amino acids. CDR1 is SNHLY and CDR2 is FYNNEI in the germline V gene. The V segment lost 5 bases and the J segment 4 bases; nucleotides outside the gene matches: 5. The CDR3 here is CASSTQGAAYGYTF. CDR3 sequence (DNA): TGTGCCAGCAGTACACAGGGGGCTGCCTATGGCTACACCTTC.

The chain joins TRBV5-1 to TRBJ1-3, with D possibly being TRBD1 (5 bases). Deletions cut 3 bases from V and 2 bases from J, with 12 bases between. The CDR3 extends over 15 amino acids. CDR1 and CDR2 from the germline V gene are SGHRS and YFSETQ. CDR3 nucleotides: TGCGCCAGCAGCTCGGATATGGGGGCTGGAAACACCATATATTTT. Translated: CASSSDMGAGNTIYF. Complete variable domain (other parts from reference TRBV5-1 and TRBJ1-3): KAGVTQTPRYLIKTRGQQVTLSCSPISGHRSVSWYQQTPGQGLQFLFEYFSETQRNKGNFPGRFSGRQFSNSRSEMNVSTLELGDSALYLCASSSDMGAGNTIYFGEGSWLTVV.

The chain recombines TRBV11-2 with TRBJ2-5; 10 nucleotides line up with TRBD2. J was trimmed by 4 bases and V by 1 base; bases with no gene match: 6. Germline V lookup: CDR1 SGHAT, CDR2 FQNNGV. The CDR3 length is 16 residues. This CDR3 is CASSLGSSGGGETQYF. In DNA form, the CDR3 reads TGTGCCAGCAGCTTAGGCTCTAGCGGGGGTGGAGAGACCCAGTACTTC. Variable domain in full (rest from reference TRBV11-2 and TRBJ2-5): EAGVAQSPRYKIIEKRQSVAFWCNPISGHATLYWYQQILGQGPKLLIQFQNNGVVDDSQLPKDRFSAERLKGVDSTLKIQPAKLEDSAVYLCASSLGSSGGGETQYFGPGTRLLVL.

The V gene is TRBV5-4, the J gene TRBJ2-5, with D hard to call. V was trimmed by 4 bases and J by 5 bases, leaving 12 bases between them. The germline gives CDR1 SGHNT, CDR2 YYREEE (reference sequence). The CDR3 is 13 residues long. CDR3 amino acids: CASSPEQGETQYF. DNA for the CDR3: TGTGCCAGCAGCCCGGAGCAAGGGGAGACCCAGTACTTC.

The chain has TRBV25-1 and TRBJ1-5; D is ambiguous. The CDR3 spans 13 residues. Germline V gene data show CDR1 as MGHDK and CDR2 as SYGVNS. V shed 2 bases and J shed 6 bases, with 8 bases lying between them. The CDR3 region is CASSEGGLQPQHF. CDR3 coding DNA: TGTGCCAGCAGTGAAGGCGGTCTTCAGCCCCAGCATTTT.

J is TRBJ1-4 and V is TRBV18, with a tentative D call TRBD1 (6 bases). Germline loops: CDR1 KGHSH, CDR2 LQKENI. This CDR3 has 17 residues. V shed 1 base and J shed 6 bases, with 18 bases lying between them. The CDR3 protein is CASSPLTGGGKDEKLFF. In nucleotides, the CDR3 is TGTGCCAGCTCACCACTGACCGGGGGCGGGAAGGATGAAAAACTGTTTTTT. Complete variable domain (other parts from reference TRBV18 and TRBJ1-4): NAGVMQNPRHLVRRRGQEARLRCSPMKGHSHVYWYRQLPEEGLKFMVYLQKENIIDESGMPKERFSAEFPKEGPSILRIQQVVRGDSAAYFCASSPLTGGGKDEKLFFGSGTQLSVL.

V is TRBV5-1 and J is TRBJ2-7; weak D call: TRBD1 (5 bases). Germline-derived CDR1 and CDR2 are SGHRS and YFSETQ. Trimming pared 0 bases from V and 3 bases from J, leaving 10 bases between. The CDR3 length is 14 residues. CDR3 DNA: TGCGCCAGCAGCTTGGACAGGAGAAACTACGAGCAGTACTTC. Translating it yields CASSLDRRNYEQYF.

J is TRBJ2-5 and V is TRBV18; TRBD2 agrees at 8 bases. The junction had 15 bases not matched to a gene; V was cut back by 2 bases and J by 4 bases. CDR1 and CDR2 from the germline V gene are KGHSH and LQKENI. CDR3 size: 18 residues. The CDR3 bases are TGTGCCAGCTCACCAGGGTCGAAAGCGGGGGCCTGGAGAGAGACCCAGTACTTC. It codes for CASSPGSKAGAWRETQYF.

This sequence joins TRBV5-6 and TRBJ2-4; maybe TRBD1 (6 bases). The CDR3 is 15 amino acids. The V gene lost 4 bases and the J gene lost 1 base, with 12 bases spanning the gap. Germline lookup yields CDR1 SGHDT and CDR2 YYEEEE. The CDR3 DNA reads TGTGCCAGCAGCCCGAGGACAGCGGCCAAAAACATTCAGTACTTC. Its translation: CASSPRTAAKNIQYF.

About this clone itself: The junction shows a germline mismatch at one end, possibly a read error. Here the CDR3 DNA reads TGTGCCAGCAGCTTGGGACAACGGGTTTCTGGGTTC. Its protein is CASSLGQRVSGF. This chain connects TRBV5-6 to TRBJ2-7; no clear D gene. The CDR3 is 12 residues long. Germline values: CDR1 SGHDT, CDR2 YYEEEE.

A single count supports this clone. The genes are TRBV5-1 and TRBJ1-1; D call uncertain. V lost 4 bases to trimming and J lost 2 bases, with 6 bases between them. The germline CDR1 and CDR2 sequences are SGHRS and YFSETQ. The length of the CDR3 is 12 residues. The CDR3 here is CASSPGNTEAFF. The CDR3 DNA follows: TGCGCCAGCAGCCCCGGAAACACTGAAGCTTTCTTT.

This clone was counted between two and nine times. This rearrangement joins TRBV18 to TRBJ2-2, with TRBD2 matching 10 bases. Germline lookup yields CDR1 KGHSH and CDR2 LQKENI. The length of the CDR3 is 18 residues. With 4 bases clipped from V and 5 bases from J, the junction kept 13 bases outside the gene matches. CDR3 DNA: TGTGCCAGCTCACACCCTACAGCGGGGGGGCTGAGGACCGGGGAGCTGTTTTTT. Residues: CASSHPTAGGLRTGELFF. Full variable domain (remainder filled in from reference TRBV18 and TRBJ2-2): NAGVMQNPRHLVRRRGQEARLRCSPMKGHSHVYWYRQLPEEGLKFMVYLQKENIIDESGMPKERFSAEFPKEGPSILRIQQVVRGDSAAYFCASSHPTAGGLRTGELFFGEGSRLTVL.

The chain carries TRBV19 and TRBJ2-7, with 8 bases aligning to TRBD2. This CDR3 contains 15 residues. Germline lookup yields CDR1 LNHDA and CDR2 SQIVND (reference sequence). Trimming removed 1 base from V and 7 bases from J; junction bases left unmatched: 9. The CDR3 DNA sequence: TGTGCCAGTAGTATAGTCGGACTAGCTCCTTTGGAGCAGTACTTC. As protein: CASSIVGLAPLEQYF. Together with reference TRBV19 and TRBJ2-7, the CDR3 gives the full variable domain: DGGITQSPKYLFRKEGQNVTLSCEQNLNHDAMYWYRQDPGQGLRLIYYSQIVNDFQKGDIAEGYSVSREKKESFPLTVTSAQKNPTAFYLCASSIVGLAPLEQYFGPGTRLTVT.

The CDR3 bases are TGCGCCAGCAGCTCCTCCGGGACAGCCTTCACAGATACGCAGTATTTT. Its translation is CASSSSGTAFTDTQYF. The chain joins TRBV5-1 to TRBJ2-3, with 7 positions matching TRBD1. The CDR3 has 16 residues. With V trimmed by 3 bases and J by 2 bases, 9 bases remained unmatched. Germline CDR1 and CDR2: SGHRS and YFSETQ.

The table lists this clone with a few counts. This chain joins TRBV25-1 and TRBJ1-4; D is perhaps TRBD1 (5 bases). CDR1 MGHDK and CDR2 SYGVNS come from the germline V gene. Trimming stripped 4 bases from V and 11 bases from J, with 11 bases between. The CDR3 has 12 residues. CDR3 DNA sequence: TGTGCCAGCAGTGTTGCGGGACGGAAACTGTTTTTT. Its translation is CASSVAGRKLFF.